A selection of T cell receptor beta chains follows, all from one sample in a study of shared clonotypes between healthy human individuals. The method was immunoSEQ multiplex PCR; TCRdb's version includes in-frame clones alone and lacks a portion of them. This table holds about 800,000 clones, roughly 96% found once. Source material: naive CD8+ T cells sorted from blood. The receptor set was obtained from a man aged 25 to 40 in good health. Both conserved end residues are trimmed from each CDR3. Fields, in order: clone size, CDR3 length, V gene, CDR3 protein. The listing skips clone size in some rows; elsewhere it reads once, few, many or a size class.

clone size: NA
CDR3 length: 12
V gene: TRBV28
CDR3 protein: ASSSTGTAYEQY

clone size: NA
CDR3 length: 10
V gene: TRBV5-8
CDR3 protein: ASSTPVQPQH

clone size: NA
CDR3 length: 12
V gene: TRBV6-6
CDR3 protein: ATTGQGDHQPQH

clone size: NA
CDR3 length: 11
V gene: TRBV4-1
CDR3 protein: ASSQVDLAEQY

clone size: NA
CDR3 length: 12
V gene: TRBV10-1
CDR3 protein: ASSQGAWDNEQF

clone size: NA
CDR3 length: 14
V gene: TRBV7-9
CDR3 protein: ASSPRTALHHNEQF

clone size: NA
CDR3 length: 12
V gene: TRBV19
CDR3 protein: ASSAAGGYNEQF

clone size: NA
CDR3 length: 11
V gene: TRBV7-9
CDR3 protein: ASRAGGYNEQF

clone size: NA
CDR3 length: 9
V gene: TRBV29-1
CDR3 protein: SVVRGSEQF

clone size: once
CDR3 length: 12
V gene: TRBV27
CDR3 protein: ASTSRDRVHEQY

clone size: once
CDR3 length: 11
V gene: TRBV25-1
CDR3 protein: ASSFGGSYEQY

clone size: NA
CDR3 length: 13
V gene: TRBV15
CDR3 protein: ATSRDRRSYNEQF

clone size: NA
CDR3 length: 13
V gene: TRBV6-5
CDR3 protein: ASRGGHPMNTEAF

clone size: NA
CDR3 length: 13
V gene: TRBV6-6
CDR3 protein: ASSWEKGVRNEQY

clone size: NA
CDR3 length: 11
V gene: TRBV7-9
CDR3 protein: ASSLQLRDEQY

clone size: NA
CDR3 length: 13
V gene: TRBV5-1
CDR3 protein: ASSFEAASTDTQY

clone size: NA
CDR3 length: 13
V gene: TRBV5-6
CDR3 protein: ASSLLEGLTDTQY

clone size: NA
CDR3 length: 12
V gene: TRBV5-6
CDR3 protein: ASSHPDSSYEQY

clone size: NA
CDR3 length: 12
V gene: TRBV7-9
CDR3 protein: ASSLDTAQETQY

clone size: NA
CDR3 length: 11
V gene: TRBV27
CDR3 protein: ASSPGLGYEQY

clone size: NA
CDR3 length: 10
V gene: TRBV29-1
CDR3 protein: SVDRGQGEAF

clone size: NA
CDR3 length: 13
V gene: TRBV11-2
CDR3 protein: ASSPQLTSGYEQY

clone size: NA
CDR3 length: 13
V gene: TRBV30
CDR3 protein: AWSHGLAGPYEQY

clone size: NA
CDR3 length: 14
V gene: TRBV27
CDR3 protein: ASSSGTGGGNYGYT

clone size: NA
CDR3 length: 10
V gene: TRBV29-1
CDR3 protein: SVVDRLYEQY

clone size: NA
CDR3 length: 14
V gene: TRBV14
CDR3 protein: ASSPEVRGTPEKLF

clone size: NA
CDR3 length: 12
V gene: TRBV11-2
CDR3 protein: ASSGRDSAYEQY

clone size: once
CDR3 length: 14
V gene: TRBV27
CDR3 protein: ASSRLRGSSYNEQF

clone size: NA
CDR3 length: 15
V gene: TRBV4-1
CDR3 protein: ASSQEGTRPPTDTQY

clone size: NA
CDR3 length: 11
V gene: TRBV14
CDR3 protein: ASSALEGETQY

clone size: NA
CDR3 length: 13
V gene: TRBV29-1
CDR3 protein: SAGLTSEITDTQY